This T cell receptor beta chain was profiled in a study of T cell responses to AZD1222 COVID-19 vaccine. Study-level results: Close to half of all spike-specific TCRs reportedly target regions of the variants that are unmutated.

TCRdb's copy holds only in-frame clones and misses some; the assay was immunoSEQ multiplex PCR. Of about 150,000 clones in the sample, roughly nine tenths were seen once. In regard to this clone: Its target is unknown.

This specimen consisted of peripheral blood, obtained 28 days after the second AZD1222 dose. This sequence originates from an adult who received the AZD1222 COVID-19 vaccine.

CDR3 amino acids: CSGAADTGDVDYNEQFF. For the CDR3, the DNA is TGCAGCGGAGCAGCCGATACAGGGGACGTGGACTACAATGAGCAGTTCTTC. This sequence joins TRBV29-1 and TRBJ2-1, with TRBD1 matching 7 bases. The CDR3 sequence is 17 residues long. Germline V gene data show CDR1 as SQVTM and CDR2 as ANQGSEA. The J segment lost 3 bases and the V segment lost 7 bases, leaving 18 bases of the junction unmatched.